This TCR beta chain derives from a study of CD8 T cells in Susac syndrome. Control patients had untreated stable or active relapsing-remitting multiple sclerosis by revised McDonald criteria. Bulk CD8+ and CD4+ cells came from magnetic negative isolation; CD8+ TEMRA by FACS. About 0.5 to 1 ug RNA was reverse transcribed with random hexamers. In TCRdb, the immunoSEQ multiplex PCR reads were re-called with MiXCR into one record per CDR3 protein. Here the sample spans some 130,000 distinct CDR3 sequences, approximately 94% being singletons. V gave up 5 bases and J gave up 0 bases; unmatched junction bases: 7. CDR1 is SEHNR, CDR2 FQNEAQ, per germline (reference sequence). The CDR3 is made up of 16 amino acids.

This clonotype was obtained from a human donor with multiple sclerosis. This chain uses TRBV7-9 with TRBJ2-4; 7 positions match TRBD1. Sequencing was performed on CD4+ T cells from PBMCs. The CDR3 sequence: CASSPGGGVAKNIQYF. In DNA form, the CDR3 reads TGTGCCAGCAGCCCAGGGGGTGGAGTAGCCAAAAACATTCAGTACTTC.